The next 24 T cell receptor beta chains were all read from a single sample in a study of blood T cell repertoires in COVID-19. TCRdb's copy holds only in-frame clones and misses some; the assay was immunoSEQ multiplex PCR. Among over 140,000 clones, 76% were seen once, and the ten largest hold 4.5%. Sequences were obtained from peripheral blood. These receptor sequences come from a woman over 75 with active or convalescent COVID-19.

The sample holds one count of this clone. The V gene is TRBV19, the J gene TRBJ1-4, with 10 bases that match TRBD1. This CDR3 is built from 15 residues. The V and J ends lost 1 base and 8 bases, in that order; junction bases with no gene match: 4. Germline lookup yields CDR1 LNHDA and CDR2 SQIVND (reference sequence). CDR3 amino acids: CASSIGGTGDEKLFF. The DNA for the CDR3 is TGTGCCAGTAGTATAGGCGGGACAGGGGACGAAAAACTGTTTTTT. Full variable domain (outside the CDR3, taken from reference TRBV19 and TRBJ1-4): DGGITQSPKYLFRKEGQNVTLSCEQNLNHDAMYWYRQDPGQGLRLIYYSQIVNDFQKGDIAEGYSVSREKKESFPLTVTSAQKNPTAFYLCASSIGGTGDEKLFFGSGTQLSVL.

The chain's CDR3 is CASSEFGGGNYGYTF. In nucleotides, the CDR3 is TGTGCCAGCAGTGAATTCGGGGGTGGTAACTATGGCTACACCTTC. V and J are TRBV2 and TRBJ1-2; TRBD1 is a possible D gene (5 bases). Germline V lookup: CDR1 SNHLY, CDR2 FYNNEI. V dropped 2 bases and J dropped 1 base, with 11 bases sitting between them. The CDR3 runs to 15 residues.

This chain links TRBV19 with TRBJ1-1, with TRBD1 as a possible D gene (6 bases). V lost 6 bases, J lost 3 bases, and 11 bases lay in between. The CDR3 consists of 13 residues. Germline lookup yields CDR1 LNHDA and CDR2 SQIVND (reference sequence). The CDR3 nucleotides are TGTGCCAGTAGGCTACAGGGCGACACTGAAGCTTTCTTT. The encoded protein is CASRLQGDTEAFF.

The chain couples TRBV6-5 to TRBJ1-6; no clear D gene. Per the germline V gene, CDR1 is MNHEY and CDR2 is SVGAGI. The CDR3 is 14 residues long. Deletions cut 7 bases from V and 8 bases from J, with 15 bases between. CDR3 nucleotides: TGTGCCAGCAACAAAAACCCCGTTGATTCACCCCTCCACTTT. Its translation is CASNKNPVDSPLHF.

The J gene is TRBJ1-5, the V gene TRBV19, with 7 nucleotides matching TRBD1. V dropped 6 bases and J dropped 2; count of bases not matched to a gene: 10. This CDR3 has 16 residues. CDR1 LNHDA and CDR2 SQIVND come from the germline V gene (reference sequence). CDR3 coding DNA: TGTGCCAGTAGCCCCCGGGACAGCAAACGCAATCAGCCCCAGCATTTT. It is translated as CASSPRDSKRNQPQHF.

CDR3 in amino acids: CASSLSGGAVSETQYF. CDR3 nucleotide sequence: TGTGCCAGCAGCTTATCCGGGGGGGCGGTTTCGGAGACCCAGTACTTC. This chain links TRBV7-2 with TRBJ2-5; TRBD2 aligns across 8 bases. V shed 2 bases, J shed 5 bases, and the junction held 10 bases outside the gene matches. Germline V gene lookup returns CDR1 SGHTA and CDR2 FQGNSA. The length of the CDR3 is 16 residues.

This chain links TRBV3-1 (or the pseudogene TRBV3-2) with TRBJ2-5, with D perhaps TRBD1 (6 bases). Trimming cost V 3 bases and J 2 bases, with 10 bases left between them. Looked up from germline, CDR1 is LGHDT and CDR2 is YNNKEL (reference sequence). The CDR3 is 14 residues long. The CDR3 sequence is CASSQNQGQETQYF. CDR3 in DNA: TGTGCCAGCAGCCAGAACCAGGGGCAAGAGACCCAGTACTTC.

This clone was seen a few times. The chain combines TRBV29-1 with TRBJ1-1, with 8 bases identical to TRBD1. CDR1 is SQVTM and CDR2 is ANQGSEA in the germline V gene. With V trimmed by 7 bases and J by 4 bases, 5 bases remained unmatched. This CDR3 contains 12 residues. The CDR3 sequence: CSARTGITEAFF. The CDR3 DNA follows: TGCAGCGCCCGGACAGGGATCACTGAAGCTTTCTTT.

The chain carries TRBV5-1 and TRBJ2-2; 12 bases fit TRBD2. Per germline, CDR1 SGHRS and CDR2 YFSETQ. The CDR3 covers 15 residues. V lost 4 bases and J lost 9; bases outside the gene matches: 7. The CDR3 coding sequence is TGCGCCAGCAGCCCATGGACTAGCGGGGATCGGGAGCTGTTTTTT. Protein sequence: CASSPWTSGDRELFF.

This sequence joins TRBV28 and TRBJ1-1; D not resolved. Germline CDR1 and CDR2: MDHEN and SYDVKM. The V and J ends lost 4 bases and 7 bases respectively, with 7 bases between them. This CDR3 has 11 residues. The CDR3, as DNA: TGTGCCAGCAGTTCCAGAATTGAAGCTTTCTTT. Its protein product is CASSSRIEAFF.

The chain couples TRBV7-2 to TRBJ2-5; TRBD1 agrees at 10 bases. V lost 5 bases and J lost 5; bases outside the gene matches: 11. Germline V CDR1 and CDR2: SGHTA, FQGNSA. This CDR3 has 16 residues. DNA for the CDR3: TGTGCCAGCAGCCCTTATATCGGACAGGGGGTGGAGACCCAGTACTTC. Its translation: CASSPYIGQGVETQYF.

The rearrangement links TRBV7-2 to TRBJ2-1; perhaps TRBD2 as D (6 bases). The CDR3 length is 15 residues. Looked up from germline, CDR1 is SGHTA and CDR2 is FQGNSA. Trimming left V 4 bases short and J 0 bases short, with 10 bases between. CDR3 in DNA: TGTGCCAGCAGCTGGGACTGGAGCTCCTACAATGAGCAGTTCTTC. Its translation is CASSWDWSSYNEQFF.

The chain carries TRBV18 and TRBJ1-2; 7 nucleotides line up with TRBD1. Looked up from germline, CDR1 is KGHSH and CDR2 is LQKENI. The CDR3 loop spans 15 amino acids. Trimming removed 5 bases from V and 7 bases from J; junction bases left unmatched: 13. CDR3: CASSMAIGQDIGYTF. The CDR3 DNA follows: TGTGCCAGCTCAATGGCTATAGGACAGGACATTGGCTACACCTTC.

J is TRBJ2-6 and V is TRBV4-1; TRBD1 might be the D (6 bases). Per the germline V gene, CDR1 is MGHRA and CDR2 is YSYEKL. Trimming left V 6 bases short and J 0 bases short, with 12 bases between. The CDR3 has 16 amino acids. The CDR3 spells CASRDTGFSGANVLTF. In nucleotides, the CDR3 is TGCGCCAGCAGGGATACAGGGTTCTCTGGGGCCAACGTCCTGACTTTC.

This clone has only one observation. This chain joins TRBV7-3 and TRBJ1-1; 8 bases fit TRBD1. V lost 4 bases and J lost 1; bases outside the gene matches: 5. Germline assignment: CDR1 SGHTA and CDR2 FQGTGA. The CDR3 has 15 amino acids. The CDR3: CASSSGGTGNTEAFF. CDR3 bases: TGTGCCAGCAGCTCAGGGGGGACAGGGAACACTGAAGCTTTCTTT.

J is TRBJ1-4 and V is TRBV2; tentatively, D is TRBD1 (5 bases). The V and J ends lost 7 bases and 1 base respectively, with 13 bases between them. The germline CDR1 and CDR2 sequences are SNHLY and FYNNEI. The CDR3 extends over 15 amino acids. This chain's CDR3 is CASIGGYGTNEKLFF. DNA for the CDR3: TGTGCCAGCATCGGGGGGTACGGAACTAATGAAAAACTGTTTTTT.

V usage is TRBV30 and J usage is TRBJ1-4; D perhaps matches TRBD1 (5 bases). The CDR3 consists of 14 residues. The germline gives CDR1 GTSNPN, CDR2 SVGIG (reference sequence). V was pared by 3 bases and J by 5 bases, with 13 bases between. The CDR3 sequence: CAWRKPGVNEKLFF. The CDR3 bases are TGTGCCTGGAGGAAACCGGGGGTAAATGAAAAACTGTTTTTT.

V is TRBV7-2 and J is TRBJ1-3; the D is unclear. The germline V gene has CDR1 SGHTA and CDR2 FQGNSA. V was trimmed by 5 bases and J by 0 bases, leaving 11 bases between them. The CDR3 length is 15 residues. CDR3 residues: CASSPRAVSGNTIYF. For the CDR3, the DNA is TGTGCCAGCAGCCCGAGGGCAGTCTCTGGAAACACCATATATTTT.

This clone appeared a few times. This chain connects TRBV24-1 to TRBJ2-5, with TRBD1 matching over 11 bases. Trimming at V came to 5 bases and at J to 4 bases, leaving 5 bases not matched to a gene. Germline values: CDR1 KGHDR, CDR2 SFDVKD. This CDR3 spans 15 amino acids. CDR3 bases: TGTGCCACCAGTGGTCGGACAGGGGGCGTAGAGACCCAGTACTTC. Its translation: CATSGRTGGVETQYF.

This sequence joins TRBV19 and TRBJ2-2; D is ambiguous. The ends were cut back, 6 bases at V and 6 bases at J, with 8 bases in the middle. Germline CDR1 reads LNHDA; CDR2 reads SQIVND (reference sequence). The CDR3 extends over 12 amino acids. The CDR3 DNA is TGTGCCAGTAGGGAGTCGGCCGGGGAGCTGTTTTTT. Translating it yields CASRESAGELFF.

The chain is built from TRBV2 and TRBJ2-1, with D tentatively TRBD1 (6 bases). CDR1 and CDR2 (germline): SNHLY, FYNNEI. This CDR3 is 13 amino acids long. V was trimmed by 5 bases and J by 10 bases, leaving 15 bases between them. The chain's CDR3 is CASSPDSGLEQFF. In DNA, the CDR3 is TGTGCCAGCAGTCCGGACAGTGGTTTGGAGCAGTTCTTC.

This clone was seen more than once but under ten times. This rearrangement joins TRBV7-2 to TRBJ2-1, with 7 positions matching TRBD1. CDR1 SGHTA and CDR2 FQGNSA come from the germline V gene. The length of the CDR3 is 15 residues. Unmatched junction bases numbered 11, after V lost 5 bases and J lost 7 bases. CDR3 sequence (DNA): TGTGCCAGCAGCCTACAGGGGATGTCCTTAAATGAGCAGTTCTTC. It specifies CASSLQGMSLNEQFF.

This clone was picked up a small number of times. CDR3 loop: CASSEAPTYEQFF. Here the CDR3 DNA reads TGTGCCAGCAGTGAAGCTCCGACTTATGAGCAGTTCTTC. The chain joins TRBV2 to TRBJ2-1; D unclear. The V gene's germline CDR1 is SNHLY and CDR2 FYNNEI. The V gene lost 0 bases and the J gene lost 8 bases, with 8 bases spanning the gap. The CDR3 has 13 amino acids.

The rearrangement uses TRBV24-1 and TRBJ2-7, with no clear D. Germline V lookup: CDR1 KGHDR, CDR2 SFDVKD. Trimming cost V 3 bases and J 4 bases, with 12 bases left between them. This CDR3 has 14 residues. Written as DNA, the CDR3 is TGTGCCACCAGTGATGGCGGTAGAATATACGAGCAGTACTTC. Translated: CATSDGGRIYEQYF.